This TCR beta chain was profiled in a study of OX40 agonist ivuxolimab in advanced cancers. Background on the whole study: Ivuxolimab was an agonistic, fully human IgG2 monoclonal antibody directed against OX40 (CD134), a costimulatory receptor. Intravenous ivuxolimab was administered to patients every 2 weeks at six dose levels: 0.01, 0.1, 0.3, 1.5, 3 and 10 mg/kg. Of the roughly 54 dose-escalation patients, hepatocellular carcinoma was present in 19, melanoma in approximately 15, renal cell carcinoma in 9 and head and neck cancer in 9. The dose-escalation cohort was almost 85% male with a mean age of around 64 years, ranging from about 20 to 85. Patients were allowed to have had prior anti-PD-1, anti-PD-L1 or anti-CTLA-4 therapy, and 30% to 40% of the dose-escalation patients had previously received checkpoint inhibitors. Partial responses were achieved by three dose-escalation patients, of whom one had hepatocellular carcinoma and two had cutaneous melanoma. Peripheral TCRbeta sequencing aimed to test whether ivuxolimab altered TCR sequence diversity and caused clonal T-cell expansion. The monotherapy dose-escalation portion (N of about 50 patients) of the phase I ivuxolimab trial is reported in the paper.

Spanning cysteine to phenylalanine, the CDR3 consists of 13 amino acids. Only the CDR3 region is kept as DNA, spanning 39 bases read in frame from base 1. For CDR1 and CDR2, the germline V gene lists KGHSH and LQKENI. Deletion took 2 bases off V and 5 bases off J, with a span of 10 bases between the germline ends. Remarks on this clone: Which antigen it targets is not known. No base quality values were provided; no much bigger clone lies one nucleotide off.

The trial excluded patients who had a history of autoimmune disease or were on systemic immunosuppression. In every dose cohort, peripheral blood was drawn for TCR sequencing at baseline, cycle 4 day 1, and cycle 7 day 1. The samples were taken from a phase I, first-in-human, multicenter, open-label dose-escalation trial of ivuxolimab. Adults with locally advanced or metastatic melanoma, renal cell carcinoma, hepatocellular carcinoma or head and neck squamous cell carcinoma were enrolled in the trial. Before TCR sequencing, CD4+ T cells and CD8+ T cells were sorted from peripheral blood as separate populations. Study-level results and caveats: On average, CD8+ T cells showed more expanded clones than CD4+ T cells after ivuxolimab. In the 0.1-3.0 mg/kg groups, partial responders had among the lowest normalized peripheral clonal expansion, particularly in CD8+ T cells. The antigen specificity of the peripheral T cells that underwent clonal expansion was not determined. At doses of 0.1 to 3.0 mg/kg, clonal expansion of both CD4+ and CD8+ T cells in blood was seen between baseline and week 6. Low levels of normalized T-cell clonal expansion were also seen in some patients who did not respond.

Genomic DNA was extracted from sorted cells for sequencing of the TCRbeta CDR3 region. TCRbeta CDR3 regions were sequenced using the immunoSEQ Assay. The immuneACCESS repertoire file appears here via TCRdb, limited to in-frame rearrangements. These files lack a portion of the clones; in checked studies, under half of the deficit traces to unresolved V genes, and the cause of the others is not known. The sample includes approximately 81,000 clones, with 85% to 95% observed a single time. Clones ranked in the top ten supply about 13% of the sample. The chain employs TRBV18 and TRBJ2-7, with TRBD1 as a weak D call on 5 bases. The sample here was CD4+ or CD8+ T cells sorted from blood, taken in a trial of the OX40 agonist ivuxolimab. The receptor was isolated from an adult with an advanced solid tumor such as melanoma, head and neck, liver or kidney cancer. The DNA sequence is TGTGCCAGCTCACCAGGCAGGGTGGACGAGCAGTACTTC. Its translation reads: CASSPGRVDEQYF.